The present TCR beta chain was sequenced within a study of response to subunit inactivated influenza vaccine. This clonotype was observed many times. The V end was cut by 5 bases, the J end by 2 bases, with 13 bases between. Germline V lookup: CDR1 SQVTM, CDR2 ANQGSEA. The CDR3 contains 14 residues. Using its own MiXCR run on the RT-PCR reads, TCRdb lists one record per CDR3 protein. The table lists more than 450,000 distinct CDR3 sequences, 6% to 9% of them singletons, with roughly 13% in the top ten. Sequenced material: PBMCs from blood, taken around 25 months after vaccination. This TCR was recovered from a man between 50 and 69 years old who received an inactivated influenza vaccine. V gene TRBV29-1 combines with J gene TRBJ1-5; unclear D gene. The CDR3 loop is CSVLLVAGNQPQHF. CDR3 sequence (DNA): TGCAGCGTTCTTTTGGTTGCAGGCAATCAGCCCCAGCATTTT. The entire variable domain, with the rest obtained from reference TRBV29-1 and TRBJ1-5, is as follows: SAVISQKPSRDICQRGTSLTIQCQVDSQVTMMFWYRQQPGQSLTLIATANQGSEATYESGFVIDKFPISRPNLTFSTLTVSNMSPEDSSIYLCSVLLVAGNQPQHFGDGTRLSIL.